Listed here is a single T cell receptor beta chain. V gave up 2 bases and J gave up 10 bases; unmatched junction bases: 9. The CDR3 runs to 15 residues. CDR1 SGHDT and CDR2 YYEEEE come from the germline V gene. Original handling: Amplification with reference gene primers provided the estimates of nucleated cell counts. Profiling relied on immunoSEQ multiplex PCR, and the TCRdb table lists in-frame clones only, not all of them. Clonal size and the V and J genes are those of that table, whereas D and trimming came from the DNA. Of more than 45,000 clones in the sample, about 80% were seen once. This specimen belongs to a study of blood T cell repertoires in COVID-19. The wider study: There were acute and convalescent COVID-19 samples, and they came from the United States, Italy and Spain. Sources were T cells, B-cell-depleted T cells, or PBMCs; the material itself was cDNA or gDNA.

The chain recombines TRBV5-6 with TRBJ1-6; TRBD1 matches at 7 bases. The sequencing sample was made of peripheral blood. The clonotype originates from a man aged 80 or over with COVID-19, enrolled during active disease. The CDR3 sequence: CASSLTGTVRSPLHF. The CDR3, as DNA: TGTGCCAGCAGCTTAACCGGGACAGTTAGGTCACCCCTCCACTTT.